A single sample is the source of the 27 T cell receptor beta chains below, sequenced in a study of shared clonotypes between healthy human individuals. Naivety among CD8 cells was defined by CD45RO negativity and positive CCR7 selection, thereby excluding terminally differentiated effector memory CD45RA+ cells. Assay: immunoSEQ multiplex PCR; the TCRdb copy retains only in-frame clones and omits some. Of roughly 2.1 million clones in the sample, approximately 94% were seen once. The sample comprised naive CD8+ T cells from PBMCs. The receptors were sampled from a man between 18 and 29 years old in good health. Some clones in this sample may be carry-over from other donors' samples.

This sequence joins TRBV7-6 and TRBJ2-1, with D unclear. The CDR3 spans 15 residues. In germline, CDR1 is SGHVS, CDR2 FNYEAQ. V was shortened by 1 base and J by 0 bases, with 7 bases between the two germline ends. CDR3 sequence: CASSLGVGSYNEQFF. CDR3 DNA sequence: TGTGCCAGCAGCTTAGGGGTGGGCTCCTACAATGAGCAGTTCTTC.

The sample holds a few counts of this clone. This chain connects TRBV30 to TRBJ1-5; D might be TRBD1 (5 bases). V was cut by 3 bases and J by 7 bases, with 10 bases left in between. CDR1 and CDR2 from the germline V gene are GTSNPN and SVGIG (reference sequence). This CDR3 region has 12 residues. The CDR3, as DNA: TGTGCCTGGAGAGGGCCAGGGCAGCCCCAGCATTTT. It yields the protein CAWRGPGQPQHF.

Concerning this clone itself: Distinct nucleotide sequences in the sample also encode this CDR3. The CDR3 sequence: CASSAPSGPSYEQYF. For the CDR3, the DNA is TGTGCCAGCAGCGCTCCTAGCGGCCCCTCCTACGAGCAGTACTTC. The V gene is TRBV7-9, the J gene TRBJ2-7; 7 nucleotides match TRBD2. After removal of 5 bases from V and 0 bases from J, the junction contained 7 bases not matched to a gene. CDR1 SEHNR and CDR2 FQNEAQ come from the germline V gene (reference sequence). The CDR3 runs 15 residues. Variable domain in full (rest from reference TRBV7-9 and TRBJ2-7): DTGVSQNPRHKITKRGQNVTFRCDPISEHNRLYWYRQTLGQGPEFLTYFQNEAQLEKSRLLSDRFSAERPKGSFSTLEIQRTEQGDSAMYLCASSAPSGPSYEQYFGPGTRLTVT.

This rearrangement joins TRBV5-4 to TRBJ2-7; 8 bases fit TRBD2. V lost 2 bases to trimming and J lost 6 bases; unmatched junction nucleotides: 7. From germline, CDR1 is SGHNT and CDR2 YYREEE (reference sequence). CDR3 size: 14 residues. Written as DNA, the CDR3 is TGTGCCAGCAGCTTTAGCGGGATCCCTCGCGAGCAGTACTTC. As protein: CASSFSGIPREQYF.

To note about this clone: Other DNA sequences from this sample encode an identical CDR3 as well. The J gene is TRBJ2-7, the V gene TRBV11-2, with 7 bases aligning to TRBD2. Per the germline V gene, CDR1 is SGHAT and CDR2 is FQNNGV. Unmatched junction bases numbered 7, after V lost 5 bases and J lost 6 bases. The CDR3 is 13 amino acids. The CDR3 DNA reads as TGTGCCAGCAGCCTACCTGGACTAGGCGAGCAGTACTTC. Encoded protein: CASSLPGLGEQYF.

The chain has TRBV4-3 and TRBJ2-2; no clear D. Germline CDR1 LGHNA, CDR2 YSLEER. The V end was cut by 8 bases, the J end by 5 bases, with 9 bases between. There are 12 residues in the CDR3. This chain's CDR3 is CASRKQTGELFF. The CDR3 nucleotides read TGCGCCAGCCGAAAGCAGACCGGGGAGCTGTTTTTT.

CDR3 in DNA: TGTGCCAGCAGCTCCGCCTTGTTAGCGGGAGGGCCGACAGATACGCAGTATTTT. Encoded protein: CASSSALLAGGPTDTQYF. The chain couples TRBV7-2 to TRBJ2-3; 11 positions agree with TRBD2. The CDR3 is 18 amino acids. CDR1 is SGHTA and CDR2 is FQGNSA in the germline V gene. V dropped 4 bases and J dropped 3; count of bases not matched to a gene: 12.

This clone was recorded once. The chain uses TRBV7-8 and TRBJ2-7, with D perhaps TRBD2 (6 bases). The length of the CDR3 is 15 residues. Trimming shortened V by 1 base and J by 3 bases, and 13 bases separated the two germline ends. Per germline, CDR1 SGHVS and CDR2 FQNEAQ. The CDR3 spells CASSLVWDLNYEQYF. CDR3 bases: TGTGCCAGCAGCTTAGTTTGGGACTTAAACTACGAGCAGTACTTC.

This clone has only one observation. This chain links TRBV11-2 with TRBJ2-7; perhaps TRBD1 as D (5 bases). V was clipped by 7 bases and J by 0 bases, with 13 bases between them. The germline V gene encodes CDR1 SGHAT and CDR2 FQNNGV. This CDR3 region has 14 residues. As DNA, the CDR3 is TGTGCCAGCATCCACCGACAGCCCTCCTACGAGCAGTACTTC. This translates into CASIHRQPSYEQYF. Based on the CDR3 plus reference TRBV11-2 and TRBJ2-7, the full variable domain is EAGVAQSPRYKIIEKRQSVAFWCNPISGHATLYWYQQILGQGPKLLIQFQNNGVVDDSQLPKDRFSAERLKGVDSTLKIQPAKLEDSAVYLCASIHRQPSYEQYFGPGTRLTVT.

The chain employs TRBV6-6 and TRBJ2-3; D is possibly TRBD2 (5 bases). V lost 6 bases and J 0 bases, leaving 13 bases between the germline ends. The CDR3 runs to 15 residues. In germline, CDR1 is MNHNY, CDR2 SVGAGI (reference sequence). CDR3 coding DNA: TGTGCCAGCAGCCTTCTGGACTCTAGCACAGATACGCAGTATTTT. It encodes CASSLLDSSTDTQYF.

V usage is TRBV5-4 and J usage is TRBJ1-1; D is perhaps TRBD1 (5 bases). The CDR3 is 14 residues long. The V gene's germline CDR1 is SGHNT and CDR2 YYREEE (reference sequence). Trimming cost V 3 bases and J 5 bases, with 14 bases left between them. The CDR3 bases are TGTGCCAGCAGCTCAACTGGGGCGGGAACTGAAGCTTTCTTT. The encoded protein is CASSSTGAGTEAFF.

The chain couples TRBV10-3 to TRBJ1-1, with TRBD1 identical over 7 bases. V gave up 9 bases and J gave up 0 bases; unmatched junction bases: 4. Per germline, CDR1 ENHRY and CDR2 SYGVKD. The CDR3 is 13 residues long. The CDR3 sequence: CAIRDSMNTEAFF. As DNA, the CDR3 is TGTGCCATTAGGGACAGCATGAACACTGAAGCTTTCTTT.

V gene TRBV7-3 combines with J gene TRBJ2-5, with unresolved D. V was cut by 5 bases and J by 5 bases, with 15 bases left in between. Germline-derived CDR1 and CDR2 are SGHTA and FQGTGA. This CDR3 comprises 14 residues. The CDR3 coding sequence is TGTGCCAGCAGCCCCAGGTCAGGAAAGGAGACCCAGTACTTC. This encodes CASSPRSGKETQYF.

DNA for the CDR3: TGCGCCAGCAGCCAAGGGCCAGGTGCCAAAAACATTCAGTACTTC. It specifies CASSQGPGAKNIQYF. The chain recombines TRBV4-1 with TRBJ2-4; D not resolved. This CDR3 region has 15 residues. Trimming removed 1 base from V and 1 base from J, with 8 bases in between. Germline lookup yields CDR1 MGHRA and CDR2 YSYEKL.

V and J are TRBV29-1 and TRBJ1-2, with D possibly TRBD1 on 5 matching bases. V was shortened by 7 bases and J by 6 bases, with 15 bases between the two germline ends. The CDR3 consists of 12 residues. Germline V CDR1 and CDR2: SQVTM, ANQGSEA. For the CDR3, the DNA is TGCAGCGCCGGCGGGGGAGTGGATGGCTACACCTTC. This encodes CSAGGGVDGYTF.

The CDR3 DNA reads TGTGCCAGCAGCGTAGTAGGAGGGACAGGGGACGTCCTGACTTTC. Its translation is CASSVVGGTGDVLTF. This chain links TRBV9 with TRBJ2-6; TRBD1 matches 10 bases. CDR1 is SGDLS and CDR2 is YYNGEE in the germline V gene. The CDR3 spans 15 residues. Losses at the gene ends were 0 bases for V and 11 bases for J; bases not matched to a gene: 5. Full variable domain (remainder filled in from reference TRBV9 and TRBJ2-6): DSGVTQTPKHLITATGQRVTLRCSPRSGDLSVYWYQQSLDQGLQFLIQYYNGEERAKGNILERFSAQQFPDLHSELNLSSLELGDSALYFCASSVVGGTGDVLTFGAGSRLTVL.

This sequence joins TRBV28 and TRBJ1-2; 7 nucleotides agree with TRBD1. Germline CDR1 reads MDHEN; CDR2 reads SYDVKM. The V segment lost 5 bases and the J segment 2 bases; nucleotides outside the gene matches: 2. The CDR3 runs to 13 residues. The CDR3 coding sequence is TGTGCCAGCAGTACACAGGGGAACTATGGCTACACCTTC. Translation gives CASSTQGNYGYTF.

The chain couples TRBV28 to TRBJ2-7; D unresolved. The CDR3 is 13 residues long. Germline CDR1 and CDR2: MDHEN and SYDVKM. The V gene lost 7 bases and the J gene lost 5 bases, with 15 bases spanning the gap. The CDR3 region is CASTFRAADEQYF. In nucleotides, the CDR3 is TGTGCCAGCACTTTTCGCGCCGCGGACGAGCAGTACTTC. The full variable domain, its missing parts supplied by reference TRBV28 and TRBJ2-7, is DVKVTQSSRYLVKRTGEKVFLECVQDMDHENMFWYRQDPGLGLRLIYFSYDVKMKEKGDIPEGYSVSREKKERFSLILESASTNQTSMYLCASTFRAADEQYFGPGTRLTVT.

This chain connects TRBV7-8 to TRBJ2-1, with 15 bases matching TRBD2. There are 17 residues in the CDR3. Germline CDR1 reads SGHVS; CDR2 reads FQNEAQ. Trimming at V came to 3 bases and at J to 4 bases, leaving 4 bases not matched to a gene. The CDR3 DNA reads as TGTGCCAGCAGCTTCGGACTAGCGGGAGGGTTATACAATGAGCAGTTCTTC. Protein: CASSFGLAGGLYNEQFF.

This sequence joins TRBV4-3 and TRBJ2-1, with D possibly being TRBD1 (5 bases). Trimming took 3 bases from V and 9 from J, leaving 12 bases between them. The CDR3 loop spans 13 amino acids. CDR1 and CDR2 from the germline V gene are LGHNA and YSLEER. CDR3 sequence: CASSQGLDGEQFF. The CDR3, as DNA: TGCGCCAGCAGCCAGGGGCTAGATGGTGAGCAGTTCTTC.

CDR3 nucleotides: TGTGCCAGCAGTCCTAGGGGCGGAGCAACCTACGAGCAGTACTTC. It is translated as CASSPRGGATYEQYF. The chain links TRBV27 to TRBJ2-7, with a weak D call TRBD1 (5 bases). V was trimmed by 5 bases and J by 2 bases, leaving 16 bases between them. The CDR3 spans 15 residues. CDR1 and CDR2 (germline): MNHEY, SMNVEV (reference sequence).

This clone was seen a single time. The genes are TRBV7-2 and TRBJ2-7; perhaps TRBD1 as D (6 bases). In germline, CDR1 is SGHTA, CDR2 FQGNSA. The V gene lost 2 bases and the J gene lost 4 bases, with 12 bases spanning the gap. The CDR3 contains 14 residues. In DNA, the CDR3 is TGTGCCAGCAGCTTATCGGACAGAGTATACGAGCAGTACTTC. It yields the protein CASSLSDRVYEQYF.

V gene TRBV4-1 combines with J gene TRBJ2-2, with 10 nucleotides matching TRBD2. The CDR3 consists of 18 residues. V was pared by 4 bases and J by 7 bases, with 15 bases of the junction left unmatched. CDR1 is MGHRA and CDR2 is YSYEKL in the germline V gene. CDR3 bases: TGCGCCAGCAGCCCCTTGGAGGCTAGCGGGAGCCAGGTCGGGGAGCTGTTTTTT. It specifies CASSPLEASGSQVGELFF.

The V gene is TRBV5-1, the J gene TRBJ2-5, with D hard to call. This CDR3 contains 13 residues. The V end was cut by 0 bases, the J end by 3 bases, with 6 bases between. CDR1 and CDR2 (germline): SGHRS, YFSETQ. CDR3: CASSLAPKETQYF. The CDR3 DNA follows: TGCGCCAGCAGCTTGGCGCCAAAAGAGACCCAGTACTTC.

The chain employs TRBV7-6 and TRBJ2-4; 11 bases fit TRBD2. The CDR3 extends over 19 amino acids. Germline values: CDR1 SGHVS, CDR2 FNYEAQ. The trim removed 1 base at V and 5 bases at J, leaving 13 bases unmatched. CDR3 protein: CASSLGRLAGGWGQNIQYF. As DNA, the CDR3 is TGTGCCAGCAGCTTAGGTCGGCTAGCGGGAGGCTGGGGGCAAAACATTCAGTACTTC.

This clone was seen once. The chain recombines TRBV11-2 with TRBJ1-1, with D possibly being TRBD1 (6 bases). Deletions cut 1 base from V and 0 bases from J, with 9 bases between. This CDR3 is built from 15 residues. CDR1 is SGHAT, CDR2 FQNNGV, per germline. The CDR3 DNA follows: TGTGCCAGCAGCTTAGGCAGGGGTCTGAACACTGAAGCTTTCTTT. Translated, it gives CASSLGRGLNTEAFF.

This rearrangement joins TRBV28 to TRBJ2-7; perhaps TRBD2 as D (6 bases). Per the germline V gene, CDR1 is MDHEN and CDR2 is SYDVKM. Trimming took 9 bases from V and 0 from J, leaving 12 bases between them. The CDR3 is 13 residues long. The CDR3 sequence is CASQRAGSYEQYF. In nucleotides, the CDR3 is TGTGCCAGTCAGCGGGCCGGCTCCTACGAGCAGTACTTC. The full variable domain, in which reference TRBV28 and TRBJ2-7 provide the parts outside the CDR3, is DVKVTQSSRYLVKRTGEKVFLECVQDMDHENMFWYRQDPGLGLRLIYFSYDVKMKEKGDIPEGYSVSREKKERFSLILESASTNQTSMYLCASQRAGSYEQYFGPGTRLTVT.